Presented here are 32 T cell receptor beta chains from one specimen sequenced in a study of cytomegalovirus exposure and HLA in healthy donors. Using immunoSEQ multiplex PCR, the repertoire was profiled, and TCRdb retains in-frame clones only, with some absent. Of about 120,000 clones in the sample, roughly 95% were seen once. Sample: PBMCs. The source of these receptors is a man between 18 and 29 years old in good health and CMV-seronegative.

V and J are TRBV4-3 and TRBJ1-3, with D unclear. V was shortened by 0 bases and J by 0 bases, with 9 bases between the two germline ends. Germline-derived CDR1 and CDR2 are LGHNA and YSLEER. The CDR3 contains 16 residues. The CDR3 here is CASSQERDYSGNTIYF. CDR3 bases: TGCGCCAGCAGCCAAGAACGAGACTACTCTGGAAACACCATATATTTT.

The chain couples TRBV6-5 to TRBJ2-2, with D possibly TRBD1 on 6 matching bases. CDR1 MNHEY and CDR2 SVGAGI come from the germline V gene. This CDR3 has 15 amino acids. Between the trimmed V and J ends, which lost 5 bases and 0 bases, there was a span of 10 bases. The CDR3 DNA reads as TGTGCCAGCAGTCGCGACAGGTCGAACACCGGGGAGCTGTTTTTT. Protein: CASSRDRSNTGELFF.

The V and J genes are TRBV7-8 and TRBJ2-7; D is perhaps TRBD1 (6 bases). Germline-derived CDR1 and CDR2 are SGHVS and FQNEAQ. V gave up 5 bases and J gave up 3 bases, with 17 bases separating them. The CDR3 extends over 15 amino acids. CDR3 DNA: TGTGCCAGCAGCCCTTACAGGGTCCAGAACTACGAGCAGTACTTC. Its translation: CASSPYRVQNYEQYF. The complete variable domain, with remaining parts taken from reference TRBV7-8 and TRBJ2-7, reads GAGVSQSPRYKVAKRGQDVALRCDPISGHVSLFWYQQALGQGPEFLTYFQNEAQLDKSGLPSDRFFAERPEGSVSTLKIQRTQQEDSAVYLCASSPYRVQNYEQYFGPGTRLTVT.

The chain uses TRBV6-5 and TRBJ2-2, with 9 bases lining up with TRBD1. This CDR3 is built from 15 residues. Germline CDR1 MNHEY, CDR2 SVGAGI. V lost 4 bases, J lost 5 bases, and 5 bases stayed unmatched. Written as DNA, the CDR3 is TGTGCCAGCAGTTCCGACAGGGGGATAACCGGGGAGCTGTTTTTT. It is translated as CASSSDRGITGELFF.

This chain links TRBV11-3 with TRBJ2-3, with 7 bases identical to TRBD2. The ends lost 5 bases at V and 2 bases at J; junction bases unmatched: 7. This CDR3 is built from 15 residues. Germline lookup yields CDR1 SGHNT and CDR2 YENEEA. CDR3 residues: CASSPRTRNTDTQYF. CDR3 nucleotide sequence: TGTGCCAGCAGCCCCCGGACTAGAAACACAGATACGCAGTATTTT.

The V and J genes are TRBV5-4 and TRBJ2-7; maybe TRBD1 (6 bases). CDR3 length equals 14 residues. Germline V CDR1 and CDR2: SGHNT, YYREEE (reference sequence). V lost 1 base to trimming and J lost 2 bases, with 10 bases between them. The CDR3 region has the DNA TGTGCCAGCAGCTTGACAGGGAGTCCCTACGAGCAGTACTTC. Translated: CASSLTGSPYEQYF.

The rearrangement uses TRBV15 and TRBJ2-1, with 7 bases aligning to TRBD2. CDR3 length equals 18 residues. Germline assignment: CDR1 LNHNV and CDR2 YYDKDF (reference sequence). After removal of 8 bases from V and 0 bases from J, the junction contained 16 bases not matched to a gene. Here the CDR3 reads CATRAFSTSASSYNEQFF. The CDR3 bases are TGTGCCACCCGCGCCTTTTCTACTAGCGCGAGCTCCTACAATGAGCAGTTCTTC.

J is TRBJ2-1 and V is TRBV7-2, with 7 bases matching TRBD1. CDR3 length equals 14 residues. V lost 3 bases to trimming and J lost 2 bases; unmatched junction nucleotides: 1. Germline CDR1 SGHTA, CDR2 FQGNSA. The CDR3 DNA reads TGTGCCAGCAGCTTCACAGGGGCCTACAATGAGCAGTTCTTC. This codes for CASSFTGAYNEQFF.

The chain combines TRBV10-2 with TRBJ2-6, with TRBD1 as a possible D gene (6 bases). CDR1 is WSHSY, CDR2 SAAADI, per germline. CDR3 length: 17 residues. The V end lost 4 bases, the J end lost 0 bases, and 13 bases lay between the germline ends. For the CDR3, the DNA is TGCGCCAGCAGTGTCAACAGGGCCAGCTCTGGGGCCAACGTCCTGACTTTC. Translated: CASSVNRASSGANVLTF.

This clone came up once. The chain employs TRBV25-1 and TRBJ1-1, with TRBD1 as a possible D gene (5 bases). The V end lost 1 base, the J end lost 4 bases, and 7 bases lay between the germline ends. The CDR3 extends over 13 amino acids. Germline V CDR1 and CDR2: MGHDK, SYGVNS. This CDR3 is CASSESGGTEAFF. The CDR3 DNA reads TGTGCCAGCAGTGAATCGGGGGGCACTGAAGCTTTCTTT.

The gene calls are TRBV7-3 and TRBJ2-3, with TRBD2 matching 10 bases. Germline V gives CDR1 SGHTA, CDR2 FQGTGA. With 2 bases clipped from V and 3 bases from J, the junction kept 2 bases outside the gene matches. CDR3 length equals 15 residues. The CDR3 here is CASSLLLAGTDTQYF. In nucleotides, the CDR3 is TGTGCCAGCAGCTTATTACTAGCGGGAACAGATACGCAGTATTTT.

CDR3 residues: CASSQSQGVASYEQYF. In DNA, the CDR3 is TGCGCCAGCAGCCAATCACAGGGGGTGGCCTCCTACGAGCAGTACTTC. This rearrangement joins TRBV4-3 to TRBJ2-7; 8 bases match TRBD1. V lost 2 bases to trimming and J lost 0 bases; unmatched junction nucleotides: 6. The CDR3 is 16 amino acids. CDR1 LGHNA and CDR2 YSLEER come from the germline V gene.

The chain employs TRBV19 and TRBJ2-7; possibly TRBD2 for D (5 bases). Looked up from germline, CDR1 is LNHDA and CDR2 is SQIVND (reference sequence). The V end lost 1 base, the J end lost 7 bases, and 11 bases lay between the germline ends. There are 13 residues in the CDR3. CDR3 residues: CASSIGTGNEQYF. The CDR3 DNA is TGTGCCAGTAGTATAGGTACGGGGAATGAGCAGTACTTC.

The chain uses TRBV7-9 and TRBJ2-2; D gene unclear. The CDR3 has 15 amino acids. Germline loops: CDR1 SEHNR, CDR2 FQNEAQ (reference sequence). The germline V and J ends were trimmed by 4 bases and 3 bases, with 12 bases remaining between them. The CDR3 spells CASSSAETYTGELFF. CDR3 DNA sequence: TGTGCCAGCAGCTCGGCGGAAACTTACACCGGGGAGCTGTTTTTT.

This clone has only one observation. The V gene is TRBV11-1, the J gene TRBJ2-2, with 10 nucleotides matching TRBD2. This CDR3 is 15 amino acids long. Germline lookup yields CDR1 SGHAT and CDR2 FQDESV (reference sequence). The ends lost 5 bases at V and 5 bases at J; junction bases unmatched: 5. CDR3 DNA: TGTGCCAGCAGCGGCCTAGCGGGAGCGACCGGGGAGCTGTTTTTT. It codes for CASSGLAGATGELFF.

The genes are TRBV5-6 and TRBJ2-4, with a weak D call TRBD2 (5 bases). This CDR3 has 13 amino acids. CDR1 and CDR2 (germline): SGHDT, YYEEEE. Trimming left V 7 bases short and J 7 bases short, with 15 bases between. CDR3 DNA sequence: TGTGCCAGCGGCGTATATGGGGAGAACATTCAGTACTTC. This codes for CASGVYGENIQYF.

V usage is TRBV5-1 and J usage is TRBJ2-1, with D uncertain. CDR3 size: 11 residues. Germline V gene sequence: CDR1 SGHRS, CDR2 YFSETQ. Trimming took 0 bases from V and 9 from J, leaving 4 bases between them. Here the CDR3 DNA reads TGCGCCAGCAGCTTGGACTTTGAGCAGTTCTTC. Protein product: CASSLDFEQFF. Using reference TRBV5-1 and TRBJ2-1 for the parts outside the CDR3, the full variable domain is KAGVTQTPRYLIKTRGQQVTLSCSPISGHRSVSWYQQTPGQGLQFLFEYFSETQRNKGNFPGRFSGRQFSNSRSEMNVSTLELGDSALYLCASSLDFEQFFGPGTRLTVL.

This clone was seen only once. Written as DNA, the CDR3 is TGCGCCAGCAGCCAAGATGGGGGGACGGGAGTGTTTCAGTGGCAGTTCTTC. This translates into CASSQDGGTGVFQWQFF. This rearrangement joins TRBV4-3 to TRBJ2-1, with D maybe TRBD2 (6 bases). The CDR3 totals 17 residues. V was trimmed by 0 bases and J by 12 bases, leaving 24 bases between them. CDR1 is LGHNA and CDR2 is YSLEER in the germline V gene.

The V and J genes are TRBV6-5 and TRBJ2-7; 8 nucleotides line up with TRBD1. This CDR3 has 15 amino acids. Germline CDR1 reads MNHEY; CDR2 reads SVGAGI. The ends lost 2 bases at V and 1 base at J; junction bases unmatched: 4. The CDR3, as DNA: TGTGCCAGCAGTTACGGGCAGGGGGCTTCCTACGAGCAGTACTTC. This sequence encodes CASSYGQGASYEQYF.

The chain links TRBV27 to TRBJ2-1; no clear D. The germline V and J ends were trimmed by 3 bases and 1 base, with 7 bases remaining between them. The CDR3 spans 14 residues. CDR1 is MNHEY and CDR2 is SMNVEV in the germline V gene (reference sequence). The CDR3 spells CASSFGGSYNEQFF. The CDR3 DNA sequence: TGTGCCAGCAGTTTCGGCGGATCCTACAATGAGCAGTTCTTC.

The count of this clone is one. The CDR3 spells CASSQDHTGSGYEQYF. As DNA, the CDR3 is TGCGCCAGCAGCCAAGATCACACAGGGAGCGGCTACGAGCAGTACTTC. This chain connects TRBV4-3 to TRBJ2-7, with TRBD1 as a possible D gene (6 bases). This CDR3 spans 16 amino acids. The germline V and J ends were trimmed by 0 bases and 3 bases, with 15 bases remaining between them. CDR1 and CDR2 (germline): LGHNA, YSLEER.

J is TRBJ2-2 and V is TRBV5-1; TRBD1 agrees at 8 bases. Trimming at V came to 4 bases and at J to 1 base, leaving 3 bases not matched to a gene. The germline V gene has CDR1 SGHRS and CDR2 YFSETQ. CDR3 length: 15 amino acids. The CDR3, as DNA: TGCGCCAGCAGCCCCGGGACAGGGAACACCGGGGAGCTGTTTTTT. This sequence encodes CASSPGTGNTGELFF. The full variable domain, with the rest looked up from reference TRBV5-1 and TRBJ2-2, is KAGVTQTPRYLIKTRGQQVTLSCSPISGHRSVSWYQQTPGQGLQFLFEYFSETQRNKGNFPGRFSGRQFSNSRSEMNVSTLELGDSALYLCASSPGTGNTGELFFGEGSRLTVL.

This chain links TRBV2 with TRBJ1-1, with D possibly TRBD1 on 5 matching bases. The CDR3 length is 14 residues. V lost 9 bases, J lost 11 bases, and 25 bases lay in between. Germline V lookup: CDR1 SNHLY, CDR2 FYNNEI. The CDR3 loop is CASDRGTFSFVAFF. In DNA form, the CDR3 reads TGTGCCAGTGACCGGGGGACTTTTAGCTTCGTTGCTTTCTTT. The variable domain in full, completed from reference TRBV2 and TRBJ1-1, reads EPEVTQTPSHQVTQMGQEVILRCVPISNHLYFYWYRQILGQKVEFLVSFYNNEISEKSEIFDDQFSVERPDGSNFTLKIRSTKLEDSAMYFCASDRGTFSFVAFFGQGTRLTVV.

On this clone itself: A read error is possible here, since a much larger clone lies one base away. The V gene is TRBV6-5, the J gene TRBJ1-2, with 10 bases fitting TRBD1. Trimming at V came to 6 bases and at J to 3 bases, leaving 4 bases not matched to a gene. The CDR3 is made up of 14 amino acids. Per germline, CDR1 MNHEY and CDR2 SVGAGI. The CDR3 region has the DNA TGTGCCAGCAGCCCGGGACAGGGGTACTATGGCTACACCTTC. It encodes CASSPGQGYYGYTF.

The V and J genes are TRBV5-4 and TRBJ1-1; 8 nucleotides match TRBD1. Per the germline V gene, CDR1 is SGHNT and CDR2 is YYREEE (reference sequence). The V gene end was trimmed by 2 bases and the J gene end by 1 base; junction bases not matched to a gene: 4. The CDR3 spans 15 residues. The chain's CDR3 is CASSLRTGSNTEAFF. In DNA, the CDR3 is TGTGCCAGCAGCTTACGGACAGGGTCGAACACTGAAGCTTTCTTT.

The chain recombines TRBV10-3 with TRBJ2-1; D unresolved. The CDR3 runs 15 residues. Per germline, CDR1 ENHRY and CDR2 SYGVKD. Trimming pared 0 bases from V and 7 bases from J, leaving 13 bases between. CDR3 DNA sequence: TGTGCCATCAGTGAGTCGGGTGGCGGTCCGAATGAGCAGTTCTTC. Residues: CAISESGGGPNEQFF.

In DNA form, the CDR3 reads TGCGCCAGCAGCTTGGCTAGCGGGGGGGACACCGGGGAGCTGTTTTTT. It specifies CASSLASGGDTGELFF. The chain is built from TRBV5-1 and TRBJ2-2; TRBD2 aligns across 12 bases. Per germline, CDR1 SGHRS and CDR2 YFSETQ. Germline trimming cut 0 bases from V and 3 bases from J; bases unmatched to any gene: 0. The CDR3 length is 16 residues.

This chain links TRBV11-2 with TRBJ1-2; no clear D gene. The CDR3 consists of 15 residues. V was cut by 1 base and J by 3 bases, with 12 bases left in between. CDR1 and CDR2 (germline): SGHAT, FQNNGV. The CDR3 sequence is CASSLGAAAYYGYTF. CDR3 nucleotides: TGTGCCAGCAGCTTAGGTGCGGCAGCTTACTATGGCTACACCTTC.

J is TRBJ2-3 and V is TRBV4-1; 7 positions agree with TRBD2. The CDR3 loop spans 16 amino acids. CDR1 is MGHRA and CDR2 is YSYEKL in the germline V gene. V shed 1 base, J shed 1 base, and the junction held 5 bases outside the gene matches. In DNA form, the CDR3 reads TGCGCCAGCAGCCAAGGGAGACTAGCACGCACAGATACGCAGTATTTT. Protein sequence: CASSQGRLARTDTQYF.

The chain combines TRBV9 with TRBJ2-7, with D perhaps TRBD2 (7 bases). Trimming took 0 bases from V and 5 from J, leaving 12 bases between them. The CDR3 is made up of 14 amino acids. CDR1 is SGDLS and CDR2 is YYNGEE in the germline V gene. The CDR3 region is CASSVVGGGDEQYF. The CDR3 nucleotides are TGTGCCAGCAGCGTAGTCGGAGGGGGGGACGAGCAGTACTTC.

The chain carries TRBV7-9 and TRBJ1-5, with D possibly being TRBD1 (5 bases). CDR3 length: 15 amino acids. V gave up 2 bases and J gave up 0 bases, with 8 bases separating them. CDR1 and CDR2 (germline): SEHNR, FQNEAQ (reference sequence). CDR3 nucleotide sequence: TGTGCCAGCAGCTTAACGGGACTTAGCAATCAGCCCCAGCATTTT. It yields the protein CASSLTGLSNQPQHF.

This clone showed up just a few times. The V and J genes are TRBV5-1 and TRBJ2-2; the match to TRBD1 covers 10 bases. Trimming cost V 4 bases and J 0 bases; bases outside gene matches: 3. Germline-derived CDR1 and CDR2 are SGHRS and YFSETQ. The CDR3 contains 16 residues. The chain's CDR3 is CASSRTGGANTGELFF. The CDR3 region has the DNA TGCGCCAGCAGCAGGACAGGGGGGGCGAACACCGGGGAGCTGTTTTTT.